Below, one T cell receptor beta chain is given with its context. In this sample, this clone turned up once. Its antigen remains unidentified. No base qualities exist here, and no much larger clone lies one base off it. The sample is drawn from a study of T cell responses to AZD1222 COVID-19 vaccine (dated by TCRdb to the early 2020s). Study-wide context: TCR sequencing was performed for fewer than 250 trial participants, of whom 200 to 210 were given two doses of AZD1222 and roughly 25 were given two doses of MenACWY control vaccine. Enrollment into the trials was organized by age into subgroups of 18-55, 56-69 and 70-plus years, and those subgroups contained about 150, 27 and 61 TCR-sequenced participants, respectively. General study outcomes and caveats: The 56-69-year group was small, and its depth increase did not reach significance, likely because of low power. No day 14 peak-response samples were available, so repertoires were characterized only after the peak T cell response. Nearly half of unique spike-specific TCRs reportedly recognized epitopes outside regions mutated in the B.1.351 and B.1.1.7 variants. Participants were mostly white British, with more females than males. The authors suggested clonal diversity may have been underestimated. Conclusions about previously exposed vaccinees are limited, since just five or six AZD1222 recipients were seropositive for SARS-CoV-2 at baseline. Vaccine-associated CD4 TCRs spanned the whole spike protein, with dominant responses in regions 160-218 and 743-854. Spike-specific TCR breadth and depth rose significantly after two AZD1222 doses compared with day 0 and with MenACWY recipients.

The sample's time point, from its label and the paper: about 28 days (+/-7) after the second vaccine dose. The sample's treatment or condition label, decoded: meningococcal conjugate vaccine given as trial control. The vaccinee samples were drawn from two UK trials, COV001 and COV002, one of which was a single-blind randomized controlled phase 2/3 trial testing AZD1222 (ChAdOx1 nCoV-19) in healthy adults. Trial participant PBMC samples were collected at day 0 and day 28 after the second dose for TCRbeta chain sequencing. Measured from the cysteine to the phenylalanine, the CDR3 is 16 residues long. Here the CDR3 DNA is all that survives: 48 bases in frame from base 1. Per the germline V gene, SGDLS is the CDR1 and YYNGEE is the CDR2. After removal of 6 bases from V and 5 bases from J, the junction retains 16 bases not matched to a gene. The CDR3 regions of human TCRbeta chains were analyzed by immunosequencing. In the original analysis: TCRs in the repertoires were matched against a reference library of SARS-CoV-2-specific TCRs that had been generated with the MIRA antigen-specificity platform. Breadth was defined as the fraction of unique TCRs that were SARS-CoV-2-associated, and depth was defined as the fraction of total T cells that were SARS-CoV-2-associated. Using the MIRA data, every spike-specific TCR was mapped to the spike region that the TCR reacted to and assigned to either a CD4 or a CD8 class. Log10-transformed breadth and depth values were compared by one-way ANOVA with Sidak's multiple comparisons tests. In TCRdb, the immuneACCESS table is reduced to in-frame sequences with V and J assigned. These tables do not hold every clone; where another copy was compared, an unresolved V gene accounts for under half, and the others remain unexplained. From that table come the V and J calls and clone size; the DNA was used to work out D and trimming. A total of more than 95,000 clones appear in this sample, about 89% of them only once. The ten largest account for 2.5% to 3.5% of the sample.

Sequenced here: peripheral blood, sampled 28 days after the second dose of the MenACWY control vaccine. This receptor was identified in an adult who received the MenACWY meningococcal vaccine as a control. The V gene is TRBV9 and the J gene is TRBJ1-1, with 7 junctional bases fitting TRBD1. The CDR3 is CASTPLASSRGTEAFF. The bases read TGTGCCAGCACCCCGCTCGCTTCCTCCAGGGGGACTGAAGCTTTCTTT.